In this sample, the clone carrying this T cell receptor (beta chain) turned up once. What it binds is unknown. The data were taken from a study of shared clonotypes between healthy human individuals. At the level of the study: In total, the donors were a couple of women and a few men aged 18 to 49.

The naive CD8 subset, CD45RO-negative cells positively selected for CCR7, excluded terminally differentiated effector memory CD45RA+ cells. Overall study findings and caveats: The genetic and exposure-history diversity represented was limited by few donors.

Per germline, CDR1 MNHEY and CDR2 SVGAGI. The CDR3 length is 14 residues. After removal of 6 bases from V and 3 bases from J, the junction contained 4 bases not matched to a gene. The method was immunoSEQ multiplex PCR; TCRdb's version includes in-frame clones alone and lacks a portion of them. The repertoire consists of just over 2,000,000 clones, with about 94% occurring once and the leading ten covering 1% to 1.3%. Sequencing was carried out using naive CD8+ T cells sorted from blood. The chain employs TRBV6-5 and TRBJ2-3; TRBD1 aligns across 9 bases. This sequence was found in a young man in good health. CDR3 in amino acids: CASRGTGLTDTQYF. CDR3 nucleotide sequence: TGTGCCAGCAGGGGGACAGGGCTAACAGATACGCAGTATTTT.